This TCR beta chain originates from a study of monozygotic twins with inflammatory bowel disease. Study-wide findings and caveats: No separation of different T cell subtypes was possible. The co-twins with IBD showed lower TCRbeta diversity (inverse Simpson) than their healthy siblings.

For every donor, one blood sample of roughly 2.6 ml was drawn. Isolation of total RNA was performed on whole blood, with no prior T cell sorting. TCRdb re-analyzed the 5' RACE reads; it lists each CDR3 protein once, without DNA. This listing includes under 150,000 distinct CDR3 sequences. Germline CDR1 SGHNT, CDR2 YYREEE (reference sequence). The CDR3 is made up of 15 amino acids. Note on this clonotype: Antigen specificity is unknown.

The receptor's source is a human donor with ulcerative colitis or Crohn's disease, or a healthy co-twin of an affected twin (not recorded which). Sequences were obtained from blood. The V gene is TRBV5-4, the J gene TRBJ2-1; there is no DNA to check the TCRdb D call of TRBD1. CDR3 in amino acids: CASSLAGQGIDEQFF.